Below, one T cell receptor beta chain is given with its context. The data belong to a study of identifying expanded T cells in peripheral blood. CDR1 and CDR2 from the germline V gene are MNHNS and SASEGT. The CDR3 is 13 amino acids. Trimming took 6 bases from V and 3 from J, leaving 11 bases between them. Assay used: immunoSEQ multiplex PCR; TCRdb lists only in-frame clones, some missing. The sample lists under 150,000 clones, about 80% occurring once. No infections or other immune events were documented during collection. The rearrangement uses TRBV6-1 and TRBJ1-1; D might be TRBD1 (6 bases). This clonotype was sampled from a person between 18 and 75 years old in good health. The sequenced sample was blood. Here the CDR3 reads CASRVTGYTEAFF. Written as DNA, the CDR3 is TGTGCCAGCAGGGTAACAGGGTACACTGAAGCTTTCTTT.